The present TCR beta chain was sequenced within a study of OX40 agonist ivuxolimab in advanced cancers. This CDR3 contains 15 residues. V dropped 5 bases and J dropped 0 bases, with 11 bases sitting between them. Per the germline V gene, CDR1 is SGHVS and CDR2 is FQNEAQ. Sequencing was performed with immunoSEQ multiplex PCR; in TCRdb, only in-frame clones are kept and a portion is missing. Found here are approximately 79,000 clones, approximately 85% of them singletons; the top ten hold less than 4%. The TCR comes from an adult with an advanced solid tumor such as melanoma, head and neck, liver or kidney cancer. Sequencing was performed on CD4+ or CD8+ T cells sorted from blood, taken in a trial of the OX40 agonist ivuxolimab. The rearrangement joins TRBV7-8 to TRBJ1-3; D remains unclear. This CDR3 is CASSPGRNSGNTIYF. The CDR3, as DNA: TGTGCCAGCAGCCCCGGACGGAACTCTGGAAACACCATATATTTT.